Listed here are 12 T cell receptor beta chains from one sample, sequenced in a study of T cell responses to AZD1222 COVID-19 vaccine. Profiling relied on immunoSEQ multiplex PCR, and the TCRdb table lists in-frame clones only, not all of them. The sample contains some 120,000 clones, 80% to 95% of which appear only once. The sample was peripheral blood, taken 28 days after the second dose of the MenACWY control vaccine. All receptors derive from an adult who received the MenACWY meningococcal vaccine as a control.

The rearrangement links TRBV18 to TRBJ2-5; TRBD2 is a possible D gene (5 bases). V was clipped by 3 bases and J by 2 bases, with 10 bases between them. Germline CDR1 reads KGHSH; CDR2 reads LQKENI. CDR3 length equals 14 residues. The CDR3 DNA is TGTGCCAGCTCACCGTCAGGCGGGCAAGAGACCCAGTACTTC. This encodes CASSPSGGQETQYF.

V usage is TRBV28 and J usage is TRBJ2-1; TRBD2 matches 10 bases. The CDR3 runs 16 residues. Per germline, CDR1 MDHEN and CDR2 SYDVKM. After removal of 7 bases from V and 7 bases from J, the junction contained 13 bases not matched to a gene. CDR3 amino acids: CASIGLLAGDRNEQFF. CDR3 coding DNA: TGTGCCAGCATCGGACTTCTAGCGGGAGACAGGAATGAGCAGTTCTTC.

The chain uses TRBV6-2 or TRBV6-3 and TRBJ2-7, with 7 bases that match TRBD1. CDR3 size: 15 residues. V trimming: 2 bases; J trimming: 4 bases; junction bases outside the gene matches: 8. Germline assignment: CDR1 MNHEY and CDR2 SVGEGT. The CDR3 DNA reads TGTGCCAGCAGTTACGGGGACAGAACCACATACGAGCAGTACTTC. It encodes CASSYGDRTTYEQYF.

Here the CDR3 DNA reads TGTGCCAGCAGTTTAGTTACCCCCGTGGGGCCTGAAGCTTTCTTT. Encoded protein: CASSLVTPVGPEAFF. The chain is built from TRBV27 and TRBJ1-1, with D possibly TRBD1 on 5 matching bases. Germline V CDR1 and CDR2: MNHEY, SMNVEV (reference sequence). The V gene lost 2 bases and the J gene lost 6 bases, with 16 bases spanning the gap. The CDR3 spans 15 residues.

This chain joins TRBV19 and TRBJ1-2; weak D call: TRBD1 (6 bases). Germline V gene data show CDR1 as LNHDA and CDR2 as SQIVND (reference sequence). The CDR3 is made up of 15 amino acids. With 6 bases removed from V and 0 bases from J, the gap between germline ends came to 14 bases. CDR3 bases: TGTGCCAGTAGCACTACAGGGATCCCTAACTATGGCTACACCTTC. It codes for CASSTTGIPNYGYTF.

The V and J genes are TRBV7-6 and TRBJ1-1, with D tentatively TRBD1 (6 bases). CDR3 length: 14 amino acids. V lost 4 bases and J 1 base, leaving 10 bases between the germline ends. CDR1 and CDR2 (germline): SGHVS, FNYEAQ. This chain's CDR3 is CASSSWGPNTEAFF. CDR3 bases: TGTGCCAGCAGCTCCTGGGGGCCGAACACTGAAGCTTTCTTT.

This clone has just one count. The chain combines TRBV7-8 with TRBJ2-5; D possibly corresponds to TRBD1 (6 bases). The length of the CDR3 is 14 residues. The V and J ends lost 5 bases and 2 bases respectively, with 12 bases between them. CDR1 is SGHVS and CDR2 is FQNEAQ in the germline V gene. The CDR3 coding sequence is TGTGCCAGCAGCCCAGGGGTCGTTCAAGAGACCCAGTACTTC. Translated: CASSPGVVQETQYF.

The chain joins TRBV5-1 to TRBJ2-3; 13 bases match TRBD2. The CDR3 is 16 amino acids. Trimming cost V 0 bases and J 3 bases; bases outside gene matches: 1. From germline, CDR1 is SGHRS and CDR2 YFSETQ. The CDR3 DNA sequence: TGCGCCAGCAGCTTGGCGACTAGCGGGGGGACAGATACGCAGTATTTT. It specifies CASSLATSGGTDTQYF.

The chain recombines TRBV29-1 with TRBJ1-3; D not certain. The CDR3 loop spans 17 amino acids. Looked up from germline, CDR1 is SQVTM and CDR2 is ANQGSEA. Trimming pared 1 base from V and 1 base from J, leaving 17 bases between. This CDR3 reads CSVEVAGSAVSGNTIYF. CDR3 bases: TGCAGCGTTGAAGTAGCGGGTTCGGCCGTTTCTGGAAACACCATATATTTT. Together with reference TRBV29-1 and TRBJ1-3, the CDR3 gives the full variable domain: SAVISQKPSRDICQRGTSLTIQCQVDSQVTMMFWYRQQPGQSLTLIATANQGSEATYESGFVIDKFPISRPNLTFSTLTVSNMSPEDSSIYLCSVEVAGSAVSGNTIYFGEGSWLTVV.

The V and J genes are TRBV7-7 and TRBJ2-1; TRBD1 aligns across 8 bases. CDR1 is SSHAT, CDR2 FNYEAQ, per germline (reference sequence). CDR3 length: 16 amino acids. The trim removed 1 base at V and 9 bases at J, leaving 11 bases unmatched. CDR3 bases: TGTGCCAGCAGCTTAGGGGGTCCAGGGGGCGGAGGTGAGCAGTTCTTC. Its protein product is CASSLGGPGGGGEQFF. Variable domain in full (rest from reference TRBV7-7 and TRBJ2-1): GAGVSQSPRYKVTKRGQDVTLRCDPISSHATLYWYQQALGQGPEFLTYFNYEAQPDKSGLPSDRFSAERPEGSISTLTIQRTEQRDSAMYRCASSLGGPGGGGEQFFGPGTRLTVL.

The chain uses TRBV15 and TRBJ1-1, with a tentative D call TRBD1 (5 bases). V was pared by 0 bases and J by 4 bases, with 21 bases between. The CDR3 has 18 amino acids. Germline assignment: CDR1 LNHNV and CDR2 YYDKDF (reference sequence). CDR3 region: CATSRDWGLAIYTTEAFF. In DNA form, the CDR3 reads TGTGCCACCAGCAGAGATTGGGGCCTGGCCATATATACCACTGAAGCTTTCTTT.

The chain recombines TRBV7-9 with TRBJ2-3; 9 bases line up with TRBD1. The germline V gene has CDR1 SEHNR and CDR2 FQNEAQ (reference sequence). The CDR3 totals 16 residues. Trimming removed 5 bases from V and 2 bases from J; junction bases left unmatched: 8. CDR3 DNA sequence: TGTGCCAGCAGCACTGGACAGGGGACCACCACAGATACGCAGTATTTT. The encoded protein is CASSTGQGTTTDTQYF.